This record concerns one TCR beta chain sequence. Antigen unknown. Unique molecular identifiers (one per individual cDNA molecule) were attached. In TCRdb, the 5' RACE reads were re-called with MiXCR into one record per CDR3 protein. This table has more than 65,000 distinct CDR3 sequences, 9.5% to 15% appearing once. The CDR3 has 15 amino acids. Germline-derived CDR1 and CDR2 are DFQATT and SNEGSKA (reference sequence). Trimming pared 1 base from V and 2 bases from J, leaving 15 bases between. The data originate from a study of early T cells in non-severe SARS-CoV-2 infection. Turning to the study itself: Sequencing was performed on bulk RNA from unsorted whole blood, leaving chains unpaired. Overall study results and limits: The VDJdb matching leaned toward anti-spike CD8 responses and overlooked private and CD4 specificities.

The chain couples TRBV20-1 to TRBJ2-7; weak D call: TRBD2 (6 bases). Material: whole blood. The sequence derives from an adult who was a healthcare worker with PCR-confirmed SARS-CoV-2 infection or an uninfected control (not recorded which). The CDR3 DNA reads TGCAGTGCTAGAGGGCCAGCGGGCAGACCCTACGAGCAGTACTTC. This encodes CSARGPAGRPYEQYF.